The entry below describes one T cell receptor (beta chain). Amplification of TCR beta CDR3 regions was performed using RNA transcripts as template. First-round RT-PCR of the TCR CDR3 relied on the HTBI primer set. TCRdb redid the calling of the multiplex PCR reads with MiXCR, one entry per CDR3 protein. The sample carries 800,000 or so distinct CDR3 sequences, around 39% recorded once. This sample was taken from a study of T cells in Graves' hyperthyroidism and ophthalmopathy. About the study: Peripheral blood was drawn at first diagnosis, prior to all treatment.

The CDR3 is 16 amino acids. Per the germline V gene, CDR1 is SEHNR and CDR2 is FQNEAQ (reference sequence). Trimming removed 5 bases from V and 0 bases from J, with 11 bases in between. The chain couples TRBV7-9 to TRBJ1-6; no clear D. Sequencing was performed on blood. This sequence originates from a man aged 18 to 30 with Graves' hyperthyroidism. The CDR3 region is CASSQQQSSYNSPLHF. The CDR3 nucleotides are TGTGCCAGCAGCCAGCAGCAGAGCTCCTATAATTCACCCCTCCACTTT.